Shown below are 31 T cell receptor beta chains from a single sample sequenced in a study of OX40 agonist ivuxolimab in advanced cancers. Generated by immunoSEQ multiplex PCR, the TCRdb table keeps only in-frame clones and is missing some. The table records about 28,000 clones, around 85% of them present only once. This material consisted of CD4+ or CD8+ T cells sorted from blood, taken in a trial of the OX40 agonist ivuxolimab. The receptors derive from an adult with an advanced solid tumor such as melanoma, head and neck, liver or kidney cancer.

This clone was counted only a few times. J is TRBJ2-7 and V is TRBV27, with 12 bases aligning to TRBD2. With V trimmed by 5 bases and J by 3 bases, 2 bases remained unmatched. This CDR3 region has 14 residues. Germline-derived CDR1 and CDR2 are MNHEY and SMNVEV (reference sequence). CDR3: CASSRLAGVYEQYF. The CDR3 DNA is TGTGCCAGCAGTCGACTAGCGGGAGTCTACGAGCAGTACTTC.

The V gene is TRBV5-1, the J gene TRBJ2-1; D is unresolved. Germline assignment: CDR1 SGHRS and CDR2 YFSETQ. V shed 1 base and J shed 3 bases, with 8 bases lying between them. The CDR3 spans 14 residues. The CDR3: CASSLLQSYNEQFF. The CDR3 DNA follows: TGCGCCAGCAGCTTGTTGCAGAGCTACAATGAGCAGTTCTTC.

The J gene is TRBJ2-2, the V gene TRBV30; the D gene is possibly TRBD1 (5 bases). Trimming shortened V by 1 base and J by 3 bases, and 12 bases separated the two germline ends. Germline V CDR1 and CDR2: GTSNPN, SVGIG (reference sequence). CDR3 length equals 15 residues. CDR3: CAWSGRQGYTGELFF. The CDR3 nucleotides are TGTGCCTGGAGTGGTCGGCAGGGATACACCGGGGAGCTGTTTTTT.

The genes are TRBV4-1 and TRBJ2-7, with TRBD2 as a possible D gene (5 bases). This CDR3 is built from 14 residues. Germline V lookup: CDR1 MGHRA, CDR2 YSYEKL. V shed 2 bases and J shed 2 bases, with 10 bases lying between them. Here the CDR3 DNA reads TGCGCCAGCAGCCAAACCCAGCGGACCTACGAGCAGTACTTC. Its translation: CASSQTQRTYEQYF.

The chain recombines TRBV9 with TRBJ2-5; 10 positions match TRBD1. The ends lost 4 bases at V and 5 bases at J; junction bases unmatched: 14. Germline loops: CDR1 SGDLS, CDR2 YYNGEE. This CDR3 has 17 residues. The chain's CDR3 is CASSPLAGTGDFETQYF. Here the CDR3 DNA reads TGTGCCAGCAGCCCCCTTGCGGGGACAGGGGATTTCGAGACCCAGTACTTC.

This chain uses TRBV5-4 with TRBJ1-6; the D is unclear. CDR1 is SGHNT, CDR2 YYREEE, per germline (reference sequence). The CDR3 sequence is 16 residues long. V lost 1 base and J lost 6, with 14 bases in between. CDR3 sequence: CASSLPSPDGNSPLHF. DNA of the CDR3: TGTGCCAGCAGCTTGCCGAGCCCGGATGGTAATTCACCCCTCCACTTT.

CDR3 protein: CASTLLNTEAFF. CDR3 in DNA: TGTGCCAGCACCTTATTGAACACTGAAGCTTTCTTT. The chain links TRBV28 to TRBJ1-1; D is ambiguous. CDR3 size: 12 residues. Germline values: CDR1 MDHEN, CDR2 SYDVKM. Between the trimmed V and J ends, which lost 7 bases and 0 bases, there was a span of 6 bases.

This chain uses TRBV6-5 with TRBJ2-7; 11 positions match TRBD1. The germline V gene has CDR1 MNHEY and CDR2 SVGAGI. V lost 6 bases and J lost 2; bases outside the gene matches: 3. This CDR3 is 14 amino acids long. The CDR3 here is CASSEGQGAYEQYF. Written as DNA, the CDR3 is TGTGCCAGCAGCGAGGGACAGGGGGCCTACGAGCAGTACTTC.

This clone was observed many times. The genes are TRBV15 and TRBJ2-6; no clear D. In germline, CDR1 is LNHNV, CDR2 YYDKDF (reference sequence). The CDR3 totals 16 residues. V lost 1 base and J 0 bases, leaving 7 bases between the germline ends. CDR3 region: CATSRGVSSGANVLTF. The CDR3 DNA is TGTGCCACCAGCAGAGGTGTGAGCTCTGGGGCCAACGTCCTGACTTTC.

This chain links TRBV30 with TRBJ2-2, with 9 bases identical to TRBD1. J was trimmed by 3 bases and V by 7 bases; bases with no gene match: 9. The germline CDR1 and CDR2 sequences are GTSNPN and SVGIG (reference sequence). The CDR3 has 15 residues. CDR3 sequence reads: CASLRTGGHTGELFF. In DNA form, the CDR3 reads TGTGCCTCCCTGCGAACAGGGGGCCACACCGGGGAGCTGTTTTTT.

The CDR3 reads CASRPPLVGTNYGYTF. CDR3 DNA sequence: TGTGCCAGCCGGCCACCTCTTGTAGGTACTAACTATGGCTACACCTTC. The chain employs TRBV7-9 and TRBJ1-2; D call uncertain. This CDR3 contains 16 residues. Trimming took off 8 bases at V and 0 bases at J, with 19 bases between the two ends. Germline CDR1 and CDR2: SEHNR and FQNEAQ (reference sequence).

Written as DNA, the CDR3 is TGTGCCAGCAGTGAAGAGGCGGGCGGGGAGCTGTTTTTT. This sequence encodes CASSEEAGGELFF. The chain couples TRBV2 to TRBJ2-2, with D tentatively TRBD2 (5 bases). V lost 1 base and J 7 bases, leaving 7 bases between the germline ends. CDR1 SNHLY and CDR2 FYNNEI come from the germline V gene. This CDR3 is built from 13 residues.

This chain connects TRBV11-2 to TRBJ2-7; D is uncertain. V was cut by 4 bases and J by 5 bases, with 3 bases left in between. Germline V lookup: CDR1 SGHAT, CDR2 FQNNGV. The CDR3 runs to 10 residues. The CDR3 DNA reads TGTGCCAGCAGCTACCACGAGCAGTACTTC. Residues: CASSYHEQYF. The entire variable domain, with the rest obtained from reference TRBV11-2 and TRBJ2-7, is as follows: EAGVAQSPRYKIIEKRQSVAFWCNPISGHATLYWYQQILGQGPKLLIQFQNNGVVDDSQLPKDRFSAERLKGVDSTLKIQPAKLEDSAVYLCASSYHEQYFGPGTRLTVT.

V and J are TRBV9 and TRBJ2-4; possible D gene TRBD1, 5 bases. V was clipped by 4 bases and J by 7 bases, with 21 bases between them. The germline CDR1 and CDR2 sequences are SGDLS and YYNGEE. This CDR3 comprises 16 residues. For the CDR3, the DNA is TGTGCCAGCAGCACAACCTCCAGGGAATCCGGGAACATTCAGTACTTC. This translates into CASSTTSRESGNIQYF.

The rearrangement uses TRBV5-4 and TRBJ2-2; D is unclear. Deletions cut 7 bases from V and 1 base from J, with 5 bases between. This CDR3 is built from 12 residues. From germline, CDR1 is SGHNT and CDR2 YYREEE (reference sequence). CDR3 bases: TGTGCCAGCTCCGGGAACACCGGGGAGCTGTTTTTT. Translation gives CASSGNTGELFF.

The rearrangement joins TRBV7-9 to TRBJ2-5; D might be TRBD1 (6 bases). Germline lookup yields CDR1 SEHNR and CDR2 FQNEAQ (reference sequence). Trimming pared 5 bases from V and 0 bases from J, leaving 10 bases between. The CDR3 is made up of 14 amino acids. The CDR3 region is CASSMGHYQETQYF. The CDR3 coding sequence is TGTGCCAGCAGCATGGGACATTACCAAGAGACCCAGTACTTC.

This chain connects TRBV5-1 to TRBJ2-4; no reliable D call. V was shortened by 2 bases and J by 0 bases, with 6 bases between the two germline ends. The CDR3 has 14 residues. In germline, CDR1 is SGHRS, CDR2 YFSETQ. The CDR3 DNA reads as TGCGCCAGCAGCTTCAATGTAGCCAAAAACATTCAGTACTTC. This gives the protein CASSFNVAKNIQYF.

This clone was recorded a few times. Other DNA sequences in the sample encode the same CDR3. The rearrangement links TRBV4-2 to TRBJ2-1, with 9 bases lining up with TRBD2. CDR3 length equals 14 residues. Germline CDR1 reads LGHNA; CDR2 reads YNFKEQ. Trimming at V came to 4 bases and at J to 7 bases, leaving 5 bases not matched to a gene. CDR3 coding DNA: TGTGCCAGCAGCCCGAGTAGCGGGGGTAATGAGCAGTTCTTC. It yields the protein CASSPSSGGNEQFF.

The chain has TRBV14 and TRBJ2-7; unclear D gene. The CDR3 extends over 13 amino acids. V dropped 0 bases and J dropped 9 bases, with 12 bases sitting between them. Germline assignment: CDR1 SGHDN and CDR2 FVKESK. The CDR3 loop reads CASSQDFLEGQYF. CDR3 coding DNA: TGTGCCAGCAGCCAAGACTTCCTAGAAGGGCAGTACTTC.

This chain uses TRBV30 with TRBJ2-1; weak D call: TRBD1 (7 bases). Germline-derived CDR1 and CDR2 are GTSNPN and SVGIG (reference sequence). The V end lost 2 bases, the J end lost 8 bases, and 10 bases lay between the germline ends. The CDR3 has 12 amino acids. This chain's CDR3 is CAWSPGGHEQFF. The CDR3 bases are TGTGCCTGGAGTCCAGGGGGGCATGAGCAGTTCTTC.

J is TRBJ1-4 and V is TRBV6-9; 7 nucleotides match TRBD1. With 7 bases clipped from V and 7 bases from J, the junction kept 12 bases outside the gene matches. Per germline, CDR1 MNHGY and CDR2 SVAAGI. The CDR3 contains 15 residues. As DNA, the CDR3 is TGTGCCAGCACCAATCTCGACAGGGTCGTTGAAAAACTGTTTTTT. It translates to CASTNLDRVVEKLFF.

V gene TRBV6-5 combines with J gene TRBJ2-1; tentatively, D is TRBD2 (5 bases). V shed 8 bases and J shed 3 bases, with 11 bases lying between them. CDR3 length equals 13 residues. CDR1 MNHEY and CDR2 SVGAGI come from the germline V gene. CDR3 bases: TGTGCCAGCGGTGTAGGGAGCTACAATGAGCAGTTCTTC. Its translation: CASGVGSYNEQFF.

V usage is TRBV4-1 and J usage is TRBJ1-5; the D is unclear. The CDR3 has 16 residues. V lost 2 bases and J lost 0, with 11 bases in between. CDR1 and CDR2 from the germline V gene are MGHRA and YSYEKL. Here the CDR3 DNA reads TGCGCCAGCAGCCAAACGACCTTTTATAGCAATCAGCCCCAGCATTTT. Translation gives CASSQTTFYSNQPQHF.

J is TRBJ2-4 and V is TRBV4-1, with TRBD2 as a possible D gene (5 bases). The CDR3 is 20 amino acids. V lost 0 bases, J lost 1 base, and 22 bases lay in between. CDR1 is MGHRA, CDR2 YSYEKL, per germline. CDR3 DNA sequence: TGCGCCAGCAGCCAAGAAGGAGGCTTTACGAGGGAGCCGGCCAAAAACATTCAGTACTTC. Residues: CASSQEGGFTREPAKNIQYF.

The CDR3 reads CASSPFQDRYTDTQYF. The CDR3 bases are TGTGCCAGCTCACCCTTTCAGGACAGATACACAGATACGCAGTATTTT. The chain joins TRBV18 to TRBJ2-3, with TRBD1 as a possible D gene (6 bases). The CDR3 runs to 16 residues. The germline gives CDR1 KGHSH, CDR2 LQKENI. V lost 3 bases, J lost 2 bases, and 15 bases lay in between.

The CDR3 sequence is CASPTGDYQETQYF. The CDR3 nucleotides read TGTGCCAGCCCGACAGGGGATTACCAAGAGACCCAGTACTTC. The rearrangement uses TRBV6-1 and TRBJ2-5; TRBD1 matches 8 bases. Germline V gene data show CDR1 as MNHNS and CDR2 as SASEGT. The CDR3 spans 14 residues. The V gene end was trimmed by 8 bases and the J gene end by 0 bases; junction bases not matched to a gene: 5.

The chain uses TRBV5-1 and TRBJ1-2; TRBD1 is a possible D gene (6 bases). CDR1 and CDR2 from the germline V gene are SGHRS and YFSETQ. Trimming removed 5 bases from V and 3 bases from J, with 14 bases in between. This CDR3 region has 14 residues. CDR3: CASRSGGHYYGYTF. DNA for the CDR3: TGCGCCAGCAGAAGCGGGGGCCACTACTATGGCTACACCTTC.

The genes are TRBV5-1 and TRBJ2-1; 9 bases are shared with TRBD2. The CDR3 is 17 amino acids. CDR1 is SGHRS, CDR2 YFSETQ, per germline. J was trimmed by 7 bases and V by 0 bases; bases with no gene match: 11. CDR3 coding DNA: TGCGCCAGCAGCTTGGCCTTGGCTAGCGGGGTTAAGAATGAGCAGTTCTTC. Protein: CASSLALASGVKNEQFF.

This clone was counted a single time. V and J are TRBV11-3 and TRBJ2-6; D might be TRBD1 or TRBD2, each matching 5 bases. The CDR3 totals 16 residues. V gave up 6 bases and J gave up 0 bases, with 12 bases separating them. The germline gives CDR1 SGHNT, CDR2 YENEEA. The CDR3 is CASRLRDGSGANVLTF. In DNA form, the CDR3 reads TGTGCCAGCAGACTCCGGGACGGCTCTGGGGCCAACGTCCTGACTTTC.

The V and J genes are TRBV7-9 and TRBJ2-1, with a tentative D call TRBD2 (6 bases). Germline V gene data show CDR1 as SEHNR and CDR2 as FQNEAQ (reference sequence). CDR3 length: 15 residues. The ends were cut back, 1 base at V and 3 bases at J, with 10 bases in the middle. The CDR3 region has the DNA TGTGCCAGCAGCTTAGGGGACTCCTTCTACAATGAGCAGTTCTTC. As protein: CASSLGDSFYNEQFF.

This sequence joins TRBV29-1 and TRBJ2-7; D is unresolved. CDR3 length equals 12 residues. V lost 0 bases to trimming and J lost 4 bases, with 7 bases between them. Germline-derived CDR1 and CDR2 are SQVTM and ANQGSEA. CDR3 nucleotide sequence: TGCAGCGTTGAAGAGGTAGGGTACGAGCAGTACTTC. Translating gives CSVEEVGYEQYF.